This T cell receptor beta chain was captured in a study of identical twins. This CDR3 region has 13 residues. Germline CDR1 is SGHVS and CDR2 is FQNEAQ. Unmatched junction bases numbered 8, after V lost 6 bases and J lost 9 bases. Unique molecular identifiers were present on the cDNA, and a universal primer site came from template switching. TCRdb re-called the 5' RACE reads with MiXCR, one entry per CDR3 protein. The sample has 600,000 to 850,000 distinct CDR3 sequences; around a sixth are singletons. The study, taken as a whole, reports: Conclusions were drawn cross-sectionally by statistical analysis, without following the same donors. Alpha sequences out of frame and shared by twins had excess low generation probability.

Concerning this clonotype: Its antigen is not known.

These data are also associated with another study on T cells expressing NK-cell markers. That report notes: Sequencing covered eight donors, seven HCMV-seropositive and one seronegative.

The clonotype originates from a woman aged 18-35 years in good health. This chain uses TRBV7-8 with TRBJ2-1; 7 positions match TRBD1. Sequenced sample: PBMCs. CDR3 residues: CASREQGMGEQFF. CDR3 bases: TGTGCCAGCAGGGAACAGGGGATGGGTGAGCAGTTCTTC.